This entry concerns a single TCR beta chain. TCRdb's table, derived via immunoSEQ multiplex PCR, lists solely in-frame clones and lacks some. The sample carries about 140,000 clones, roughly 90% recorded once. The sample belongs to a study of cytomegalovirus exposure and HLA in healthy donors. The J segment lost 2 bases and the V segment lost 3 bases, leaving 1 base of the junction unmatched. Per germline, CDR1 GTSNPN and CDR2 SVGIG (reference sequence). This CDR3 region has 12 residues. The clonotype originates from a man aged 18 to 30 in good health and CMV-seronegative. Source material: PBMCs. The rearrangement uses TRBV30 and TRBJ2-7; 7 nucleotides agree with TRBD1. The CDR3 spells CAWRQGTYEQYF. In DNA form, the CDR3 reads TGTGCCTGGAGACAGGGGACCTACGAGCAGTACTTC.